This TCR beta chain emerged from a study of brain T cells in children with intractable seizures. Here immunoSEQ multiplex PCR was the method, and the copy in TCRdb shows in-frame clones only, minus some. Of under 45,000 clones listed, over 75% are singletons. This CDR3 spans 15 amino acids. Germline V gene data show CDR1 as MNHEY and CDR2 as SVGAGI. V shed 6 bases and J shed 3 bases, with 14 bases lying between them. The clonotype originates from a girl aged 2-10 years with tuberous sclerosis and intractable seizures. Sequences were derived from peripheral blood, sampled at surgery. The chain combines TRBV6-5 with TRBJ1-4; no clear D. This chain's CDR3 is CASSPTPSANEKLFF. As DNA, the CDR3 is TGTGCCAGCAGCCCCACACCTTCGGCTAATGAAAAACTGTTTTTT.